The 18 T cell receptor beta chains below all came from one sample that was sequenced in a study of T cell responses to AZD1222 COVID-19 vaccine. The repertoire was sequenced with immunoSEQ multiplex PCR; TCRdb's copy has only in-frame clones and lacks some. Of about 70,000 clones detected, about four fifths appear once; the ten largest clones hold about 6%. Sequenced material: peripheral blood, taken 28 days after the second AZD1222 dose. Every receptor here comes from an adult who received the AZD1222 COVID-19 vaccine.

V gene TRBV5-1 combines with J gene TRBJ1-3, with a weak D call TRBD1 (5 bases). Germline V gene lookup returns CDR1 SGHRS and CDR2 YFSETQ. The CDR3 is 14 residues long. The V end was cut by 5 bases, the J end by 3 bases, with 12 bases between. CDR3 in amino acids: CASRPPGGGNTIYF. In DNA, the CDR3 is TGCGCCAGCAGGCCCCCTGGGGGTGGAAACACCATATATTTT.

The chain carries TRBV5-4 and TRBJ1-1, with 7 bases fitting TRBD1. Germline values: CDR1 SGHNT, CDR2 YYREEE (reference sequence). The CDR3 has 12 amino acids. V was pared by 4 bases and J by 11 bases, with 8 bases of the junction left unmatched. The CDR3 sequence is CASSMDRREAFF. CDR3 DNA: TGTGCCAGCAGCATGGACAGGAGGGAGGCTTTCTTT.

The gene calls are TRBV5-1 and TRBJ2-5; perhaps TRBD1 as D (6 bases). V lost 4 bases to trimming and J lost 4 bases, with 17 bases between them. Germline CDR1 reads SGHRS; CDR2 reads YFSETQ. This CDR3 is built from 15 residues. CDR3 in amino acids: CASSLGDGGGETQYF. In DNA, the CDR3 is TGCGCCAGCAGCCTAGGGGATGGGGGCGGAGAGACCCAGTACTTC.

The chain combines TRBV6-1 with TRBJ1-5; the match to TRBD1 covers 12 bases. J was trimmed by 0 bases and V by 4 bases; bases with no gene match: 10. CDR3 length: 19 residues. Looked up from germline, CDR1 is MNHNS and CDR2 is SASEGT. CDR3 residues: CASSGRDRGPPYSNQPQHF. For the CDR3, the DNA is TGTGCCAGCAGTGGGAGGGACAGGGGGCCCCCTTATAGCAATCAGCCCCAGCATTTT.

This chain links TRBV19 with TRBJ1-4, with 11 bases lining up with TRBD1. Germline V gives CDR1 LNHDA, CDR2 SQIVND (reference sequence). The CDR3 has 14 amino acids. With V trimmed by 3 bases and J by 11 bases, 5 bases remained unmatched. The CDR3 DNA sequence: TGTGCCAGTAGTATGGGGGACAGGGGGGACAAACTGTTTTTT. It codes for CASSMGDRGDKLFF.

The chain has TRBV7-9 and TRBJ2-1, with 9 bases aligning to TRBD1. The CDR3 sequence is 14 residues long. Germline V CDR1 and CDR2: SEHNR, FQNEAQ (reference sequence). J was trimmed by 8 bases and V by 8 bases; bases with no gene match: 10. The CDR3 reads CASLQGASIDEQFF. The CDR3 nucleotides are TGTGCCAGCTTACAGGGGGCTAGTATTGATGAGCAGTTCTTC.

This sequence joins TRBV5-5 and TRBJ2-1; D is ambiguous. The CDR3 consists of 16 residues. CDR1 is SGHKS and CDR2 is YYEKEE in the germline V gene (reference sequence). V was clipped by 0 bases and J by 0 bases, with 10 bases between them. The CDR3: CASSLEGLGSYNEQFF. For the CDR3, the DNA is TGTGCCAGCAGCTTGGAGGGTTTGGGCTCCTACAATGAGCAGTTCTTC.

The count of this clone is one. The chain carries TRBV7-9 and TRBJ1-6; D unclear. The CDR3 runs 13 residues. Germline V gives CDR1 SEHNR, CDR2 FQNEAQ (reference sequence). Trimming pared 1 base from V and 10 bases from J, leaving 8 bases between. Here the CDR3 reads CASSLGGGSPLHF. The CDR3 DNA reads TGTGCCAGCAGCTTAGGGGGAGGCTCACCCCTCCACTTT.

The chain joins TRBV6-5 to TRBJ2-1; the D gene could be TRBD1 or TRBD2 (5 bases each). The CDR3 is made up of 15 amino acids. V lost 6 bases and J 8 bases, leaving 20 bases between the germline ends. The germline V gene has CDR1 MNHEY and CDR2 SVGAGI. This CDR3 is CASSTRDPRVHEQFF. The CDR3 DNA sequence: TGTGCCAGCAGCACCCGGGACCCCAGGGTCCATGAGCAGTTCTTC.

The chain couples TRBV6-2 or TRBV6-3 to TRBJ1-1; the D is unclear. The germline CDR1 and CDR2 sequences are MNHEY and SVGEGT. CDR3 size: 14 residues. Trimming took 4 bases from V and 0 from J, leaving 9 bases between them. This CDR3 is CASSWLELNTEAFF. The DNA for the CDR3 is TGTGCCAGCAGTTGGCTGGAGTTGAACACTGAAGCTTTCTTT.

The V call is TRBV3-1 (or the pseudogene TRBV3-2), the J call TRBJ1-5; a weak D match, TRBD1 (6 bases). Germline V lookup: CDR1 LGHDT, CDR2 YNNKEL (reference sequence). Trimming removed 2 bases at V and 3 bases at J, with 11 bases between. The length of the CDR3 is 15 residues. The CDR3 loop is CASSQLRGANQPQHF. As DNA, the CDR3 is TGTGCCAGCAGCCAATTGAGGGGGGCCAATCAGCCCCAGCATTTT.

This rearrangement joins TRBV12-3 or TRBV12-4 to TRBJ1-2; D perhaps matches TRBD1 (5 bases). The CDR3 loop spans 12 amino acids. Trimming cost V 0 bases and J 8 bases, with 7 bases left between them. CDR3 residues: CASSLAGVGYTF. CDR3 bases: TGTGCCAGCAGTTTAGCAGGGGTCGGCTACACCTTC.

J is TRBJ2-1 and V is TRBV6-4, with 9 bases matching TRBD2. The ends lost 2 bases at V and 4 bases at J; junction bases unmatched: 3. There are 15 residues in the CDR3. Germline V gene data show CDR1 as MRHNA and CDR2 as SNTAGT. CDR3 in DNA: TGTGCCAGCAGTGACGGCGGGGGGGATTACAATGAGCAGTTCTTC. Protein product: CASSDGGGDYNEQFF.

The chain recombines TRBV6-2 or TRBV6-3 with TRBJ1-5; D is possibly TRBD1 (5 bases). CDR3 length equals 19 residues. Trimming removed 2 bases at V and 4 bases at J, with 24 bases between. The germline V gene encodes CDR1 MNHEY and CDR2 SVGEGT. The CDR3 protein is CASSYLEVRVGGWNQPQHF. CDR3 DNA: TGTGCCAGCAGTTACCTGGAGGTGCGGGTCGGGGGATGGAATCAGCCCCAGCATTTT.

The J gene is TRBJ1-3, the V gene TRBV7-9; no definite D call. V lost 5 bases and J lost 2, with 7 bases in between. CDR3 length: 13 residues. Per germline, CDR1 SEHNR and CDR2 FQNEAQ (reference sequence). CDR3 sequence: CASSEGTGNTIYF. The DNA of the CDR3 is TGTGCCAGCAGCGAAGGGACTGGAAACACCATATATTTT.

This chain's CDR3 is CASSSNLLSSNQPQHF. For the CDR3, the DNA is TGTGCCAGCAGCTCAAACCTACTATCTAGCAATCAGCCCCAGCATTTT. V usage is TRBV7-9 and J usage is TRBJ1-5, with unresolved D. V was cut by 4 bases and J by 0 bases, with 13 bases left in between. Germline CDR1 and CDR2: SEHNR and FQNEAQ (reference sequence). This CDR3 is built from 16 residues.

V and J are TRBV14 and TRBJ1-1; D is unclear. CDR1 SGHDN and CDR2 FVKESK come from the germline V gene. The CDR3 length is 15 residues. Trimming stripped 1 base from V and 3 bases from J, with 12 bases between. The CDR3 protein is CASSQGIGRYTEAFF. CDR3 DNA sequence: TGTGCCAGCAGCCAAGGGATCGGGCGATACACTGAAGCTTTCTTT.

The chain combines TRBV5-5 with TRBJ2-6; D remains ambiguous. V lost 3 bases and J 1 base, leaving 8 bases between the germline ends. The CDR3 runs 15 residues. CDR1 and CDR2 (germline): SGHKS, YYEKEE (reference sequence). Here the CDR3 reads CASSSQHSGANVLTF. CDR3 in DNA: TGTGCCAGCAGCTCTCAGCATTCTGGGGCCAACGTCCTGACTTTC.